The 18 T cell receptor beta chains listed next were all sequenced from one sample in a study of blood T cell repertoires in COVID-19. Produced via immunoSEQ multiplex PCR; TCRdb's table is partial and in-frame only. Among roughly 250,000 clones listed, around nine tenths were seen once. Sequencing was carried out using peripheral blood. These TCRs come from a woman aged 40 to 55 who had recovered from COVID-19.

This chain links TRBV9 with TRBJ2-7; no firm D call. The CDR3 contains 13 residues. V lost 3 bases, J lost 7 bases, and 14 bases lay in between. Germline CDR1 SGDLS, CDR2 YYNGEE. CDR3 sequence reads: CASSGALSMEQYF. The DNA of the CDR3 is TGTGCCAGCAGCGGGGCACTCTCTATGGAGCAGTACTTC.

The chain recombines TRBV9 with TRBJ2-2; maybe TRBD2 (6 bases). V lost 0 bases, J lost 3 bases, and 15 bases lay in between. From germline, CDR1 is SGDLS and CDR2 YYNGEE. This CDR3 is built from 17 residues. This CDR3 is CASSVGPSEGHTGELFF. The CDR3 DNA reads TGTGCCAGCAGCGTAGGTCCCTCGGAGGGACACACCGGGGAGCTGTTTTTT.

This clone was observed a single time. This CDR3 is also generated by other DNA sequences in the sample. In DNA form, the CDR3 reads TGTGCCAGTAGTATAGATCGCGGGGACTATGGCTACACCTTC. This codes for CASSIDRGDYGYTF. The V call is TRBV19, the J call TRBJ1-2; D uncertain. The CDR3 has 14 residues. From germline, CDR1 is LNHDA and CDR2 SQIVND (reference sequence). With 0 bases removed from V and 3 bases from J, the gap between germline ends came to 8 bases. Full variable domain (missing parts from reference TRBV19 and TRBJ1-2): DGGITQSPKYLFRKEGQNVTLSCEQNLNHDAMYWYRQDPGQGLRLIYYSQIVNDFQKGDIAEGYSVSREKKESFPLTVTSAQKNPTAFYLCASSIDRGDYGYTFGSGTRLTVV.

The chain carries TRBV28 and TRBJ2-7; 7 bases agree with TRBD1. Germline trimming cut 6 bases from V and 3 bases from J; bases unmatched to any gene: 8. Germline lookup yields CDR1 MDHEN and CDR2 SYDVKM. The CDR3 is 14 residues long. The CDR3 sequence: CASSLPGQDYEQYF. CDR3 coding DNA: TGTGCCAGCAGCCTCCCCGGACAGGACTACGAGCAGTACTTC.

The chain combines TRBV19 with TRBJ2-7, with D maybe TRBD2 (5 bases). V shed 11 bases and J shed 4 bases, with 21 bases lying between them. The CDR3 contains 14 residues. From germline, CDR1 is LNHDA and CDR2 SQIVND (reference sequence). CDR3 region: CASNGRGRDYEQYF. In DNA, the CDR3 is TGTGCCTCCAACGGACGGGGTCGTGATTACGAGCAGTACTTC.

The V and J genes are TRBV7-2 and TRBJ2-3; TRBD2 might be the D (6 bases). The V gene lost 1 base and the J gene lost 0 bases, with 14 bases spanning the gap. This CDR3 comprises 17 residues. Germline V gene sequence: CDR1 SGHTA, CDR2 FQGNSA. Here the CDR3 DNA reads TGTGCCAGCAGCTTAGGAGGAGGAGGGGTTAGCACAGATACGCAGTATTTT. It is translated as CASSLGGGGVSTDTQYF.

This clone appeared once. The genes are TRBV2 and TRBJ1-5; D ambiguous. This CDR3 spans 12 amino acids. Trimming took 8 bases from V and 3 from J, leaving 8 bases between them. The germline V gene has CDR1 SNHLY and CDR2 FYNNEI. CDR3 in DNA: TGTGCCAGCCGGGGAGACAATCAGCCCCAGCATTTT. Translation: CASRGDNQPQHF.

This rearrangement joins TRBV3-1 (or the pseudogene TRBV3-2) to TRBJ2-2; a possible D gene is TRBD1 (6 bases). The CDR3 is made up of 13 amino acids. Trimming removed 2 bases at V and 6 bases at J, with 7 bases between. Germline assignment: CDR1 LGHDT and CDR2 YNNKEL (reference sequence). The CDR3 bases are TGTGCCAGCAGCCAACACAGGGCCGGGGAGCTGTTTTTT. Residues: CASSQHRAGELFF.

This chain uses TRBV6-6 with TRBJ2-2; weak D call: TRBD1 (5 bases). V lost 2 bases to trimming and J lost 16 bases, with 14 bases between them. CDR3 length: 12 amino acids. Germline V gene sequence: CDR1 MNHNY, CDR2 SVGAGI (reference sequence). The CDR3 DNA sequence: TGTGCCAGCAGTTACGACAGCCTGGGAAGGTTTTTT. Translation gives CASSYDSLGRFF.

Only a few counts were recorded for this clone. The chain recombines TRBV9 with TRBJ1-1; D is ambiguous. V was shortened by 7 bases and J by 0 bases, with 7 bases between the two germline ends. CDR1 is SGDLS, CDR2 YYNGEE, per germline. CDR3 size: 12 residues. The CDR3 sequence: CASSNMNTEAFF. DNA of the CDR3: TGTGCCAGCTCCAACATGAACACTGAAGCTTTCTTT.

This rearrangement joins TRBV6-2 or TRBV6-3 to TRBJ2-7; D is perhaps TRBD1 (5 bases). Trimming left V 4 bases short and J 2 bases short, with 15 bases between. The CDR3 is made up of 15 amino acids. Germline CDR1 and CDR2: MNHEY and SVGEGT. The CDR3 nucleotides are TGTGCCAGCAGTTCCCCGGCAGGGATCACCTACGAGCAGTACTTC. This encodes CASSSPAGITYEQYF.

V usage is TRBV19 and J usage is TRBJ1-2, with 7 bases identical to TRBD1. This CDR3 spans 14 amino acids. V shed 3 bases, J shed 4 bases, and the junction held 5 bases outside the gene matches. Germline CDR1 and CDR2: LNHDA and SQIVND (reference sequence). Written as DNA, the CDR3 is TGTGCCAGTAGTATCCGGGACAGCATCTATGGCTACACCTTC. The encoded protein is CASSIRDSIYGYTF. Supplemented by reference TRBV19 and TRBJ1-2, the full variable domain reads DGGITQSPKYLFRKEGQNVTLSCEQNLNHDAMYWYRQDPGQGLRLIYYSQIVNDFQKGDIAEGYSVSREKKESFPLTVTSAQKNPTAFYLCASSIRDSIYGYTFGSGTRLTVV.

This chain links TRBV9 with TRBJ2-5, with 7 bases aligning to TRBD2. The CDR3 is 14 amino acids. CDR1 and CDR2 from the germline V gene are SGDLS and YYNGEE. The ends lost 4 bases at V and 5 bases at J; junction bases unmatched: 8. CDR3 bases: TGTGCCAGCAGCCCCGGGACTACCAGGGAGACCCAGTACTTC. Encoded protein: CASSPGTTRETQYF.

V is TRBV4-1 and J is TRBJ2-1; 10 nucleotides align to TRBD2. Germline V gene lookup returns CDR1 MGHRA and CDR2 YSYEKL. This CDR3 region has 15 residues. The V and J ends lost 1 base and 3 bases, in that order; junction bases with no gene match: 0. In DNA form, the CDR3 reads TGCGCCAGCAGCCAAGCTAGCGGGGGCTACAATGAGCAGTTCTTC. Protein sequence: CASSQASGGYNEQFF.

V is TRBV29-1 and J is TRBJ2-3, with 13 bases aligning to TRBD2. The CDR3 length is 15 residues. CDR1 and CDR2 (germline): SQVTM, ANQGSEA. Trimming at V came to 4 bases and at J to 3 bases, leaving 4 bases not matched to a gene. CDR3 nucleotide sequence: TGCAGCGTTGGACTAGCGGGAGGAGTAACAGATACGCAGTATTTT. It is translated as CSVGLAGGVTDTQYF.

V usage is TRBV6-5 and J usage is TRBJ1-5, with 9 nucleotides matching TRBD1. Germline CDR1 MNHEY, CDR2 SVGAGI. The V segment lost 4 bases and the J segment 11 bases; nucleotides outside the gene matches: 9. The CDR3 is made up of 14 amino acids. The chain's CDR3 is CASSSGTGSPAQHF. The CDR3 nucleotides are TGTGCCAGCAGTTCCGGGACAGGGAGTCCAGCCCAGCATTTT.

The V gene is TRBV30, the J gene TRBJ1-3; TRBD1 matches 7 bases. This CDR3 contains 15 residues. Trimming cost V 3 bases and J 2 bases; bases outside gene matches: 7. The germline CDR1 and CDR2 sequences are GTSNPN and SVGIG (reference sequence). DNA for the CDR3: TGTGCCTGGAGAAGGGGGCCGTCGCCTGGAAACACCATATATTTT. It codes for CAWRRGPSPGNTIYF.

This clone was recorded once. The chain links TRBV7-9 to TRBJ2-3; the match to TRBD2 covers 7 bases. The ends lost 5 bases at V and 1 base at J; junction bases unmatched: 15. This CDR3 comprises 18 residues. Germline V gene sequence: CDR1 SEHNR, CDR2 FQNEAQ (reference sequence). The CDR3 nucleotides read TGTGCCAGCAGCGGTATTGGCCCGGGAGGTTTAGGCACAGATACGCAGTATTTT. It is translated as CASSGIGPGGLGTDTQYF.